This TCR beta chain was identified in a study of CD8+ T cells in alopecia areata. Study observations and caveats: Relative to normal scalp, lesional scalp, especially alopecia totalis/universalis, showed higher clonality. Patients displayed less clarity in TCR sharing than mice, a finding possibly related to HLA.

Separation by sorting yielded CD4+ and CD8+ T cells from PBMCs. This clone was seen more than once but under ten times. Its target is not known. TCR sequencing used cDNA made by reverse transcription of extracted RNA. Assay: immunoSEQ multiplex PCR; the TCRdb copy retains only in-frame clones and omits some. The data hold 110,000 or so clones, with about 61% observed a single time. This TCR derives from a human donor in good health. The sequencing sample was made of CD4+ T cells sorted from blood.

CDR3: CASSLAGHNTGELFF. DNA of the CDR3: TGTGCCAGCAGCTTAGCAGGGCATAACACCGGGGAGCTGTTTTTT. The chain combines TRBV7-9 with TRBJ2-2, with D unresolved. V gave up 0 bases and J gave up 2 bases, with 7 bases separating them. The CDR3 runs to 15 residues. Germline assignment: CDR1 SEHNR and CDR2 FQNEAQ (reference sequence).